The TCR beta chain described here comes from a study of blood T cell repertoires in COVID-19. For the study at large: The study drew acute and convalescent COVID-19 samples from the United States, Italy and Spain. The analysed material was cDNA or gDNA that came from T cells, B-cell-depleted T cells, or PBMCs.

V lost 6 bases and J lost 4; bases outside the gene matches: 12. CDR3 size: 16 residues. Germline lookup yields CDR1 MGHDK and CDR2 SYGVNS. As originally analysed: Amplification of reference gene primers provided the estimated nucleated cell counts. This table comes from immunoSEQ multiplex PCR, and its TCRdb copy is limited to in-frame clones, with some not included. The V and J calls and the clone size are those of that table, but D and trimming were determined from the DNA. The table lists about 250,000 clones, around 83% of them singletons, with about 1.5% in the top ten. This TCR was sampled from a woman between 35 and 50 years old who had recovered from COVID-19. Sample: peripheral blood. The rearrangement joins TRBV25-1 to TRBJ2-5; 9 nucleotides align to TRBD2. The CDR3 DNA follows: TGTGCCAGCAGGGGACTGGCGGGGGGGGCTGGAGAGACCCAGTACTTC. Its protein is CASRGLAGGAGETQYF.